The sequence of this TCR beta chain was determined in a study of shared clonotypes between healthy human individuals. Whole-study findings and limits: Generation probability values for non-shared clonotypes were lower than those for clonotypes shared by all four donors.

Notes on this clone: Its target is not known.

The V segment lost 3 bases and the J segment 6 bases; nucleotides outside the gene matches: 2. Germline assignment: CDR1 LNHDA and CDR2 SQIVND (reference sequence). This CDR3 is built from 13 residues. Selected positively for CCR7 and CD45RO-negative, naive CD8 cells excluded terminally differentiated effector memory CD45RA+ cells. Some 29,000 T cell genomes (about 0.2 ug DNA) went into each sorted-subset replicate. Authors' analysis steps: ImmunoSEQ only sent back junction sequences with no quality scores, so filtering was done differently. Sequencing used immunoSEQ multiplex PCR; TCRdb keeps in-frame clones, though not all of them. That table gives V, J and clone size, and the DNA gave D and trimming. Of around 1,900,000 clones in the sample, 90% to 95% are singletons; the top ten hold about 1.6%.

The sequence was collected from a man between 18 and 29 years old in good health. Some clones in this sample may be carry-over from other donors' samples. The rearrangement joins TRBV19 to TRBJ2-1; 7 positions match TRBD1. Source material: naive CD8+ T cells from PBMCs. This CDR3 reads CASSMDRINEQFF. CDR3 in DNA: TGTGCCAGTAGTATGGACAGGATCAATGAGCAGTTCTTC.